This T cell receptor (beta chain) was documented in a study of CXCR3-negative and CXCR3-positive naive CD8 T cells. Study-level points and caveats: Similar levels of surface CD5 were seen between naive subsets; TCR strength was inferred from TRB CDR3 properties.

Germline CDR1 and CDR2: SQVTM and ANQGSEA. This CDR3 contains 13 residues. As concerns this clonotype: Its antigen remains unknown.

Libraries were UMI-labeled 5' RACE TRB cDNA. TCRdb reprocessed the 5' RACE reads and reports one entry per CDR3 protein, with no DNA. This repertoire includes under 30,000 distinct CDR3 sequences. Specimen: memory CD8+ T cells from blood. This TCR was sampled from a human donor in good health. Some clones in this sample may be carry-over from other donors' samples. The chain couples TRBV29-1 to TRBJ2-1; TCRdb selects TRBD1, and the lack of DNA leaves this call unchecked. The CDR3 here is CSVVPSGSNEQFF.